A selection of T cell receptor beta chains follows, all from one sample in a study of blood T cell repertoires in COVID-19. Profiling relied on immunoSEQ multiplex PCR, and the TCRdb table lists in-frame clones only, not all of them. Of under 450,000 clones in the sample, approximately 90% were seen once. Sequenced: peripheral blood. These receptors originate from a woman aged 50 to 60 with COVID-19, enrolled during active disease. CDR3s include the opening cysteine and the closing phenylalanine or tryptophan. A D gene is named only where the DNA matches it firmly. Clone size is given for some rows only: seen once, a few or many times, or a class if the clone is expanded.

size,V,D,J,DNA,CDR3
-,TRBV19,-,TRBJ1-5,TGTGCCAGTAGAAGGGCCTCAGCGGGCAATCAGCCCCAGCATTTT,CASRRASAGNQPQHF
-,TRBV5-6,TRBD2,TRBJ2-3,TGTGCCAGCAGCTTGGAGGTACGGGGGGGAGGTACGCAGTATTTT,CASSLEVRGGGTQYF
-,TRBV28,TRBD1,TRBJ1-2,TGTGCCAGCAGTGCTTCGGACAGGGAACATGGCTACACCTTC,CASSASDREHGYTF
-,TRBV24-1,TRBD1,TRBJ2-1,TGTGCCACCAGTGATCCTGGACAGGGGGGTGACAATGAGCAGTTCTTC,CATSDPGQGGDNEQFF
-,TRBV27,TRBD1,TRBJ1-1,TGTGCCAGCAGCTTCGGGACAGCGAACACTGAAGCTTTCTTT,CASSFGTANTEAFF
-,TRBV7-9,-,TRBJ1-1,TGTGCCAGCAGCTTAGCGAGAAGGGGAACTGAAGCTTTCTTT,CASSLARRGTEAFF
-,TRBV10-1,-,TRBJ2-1,TGCGCCAGCAGTGAGTCTAGGACAGAGTACAATGAGCAGTTCTTC,CASSESRTEYNEQFF
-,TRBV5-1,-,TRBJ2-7,TGCGCCAGCAGCTTGTACGGACAGAGCTACGAGCAGTACTTC,CASSLYGQSYEQYF
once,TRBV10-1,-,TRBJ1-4,TGCGCCAGCAAGAAGGCAGGGGCTATACCTAATGAAAAACTGTTTTTT,CASKKAGAIPNEKLFF
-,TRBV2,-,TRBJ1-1,TGTGCCAGCAAGGCGTTTAGGCGGGACACTGAAGCTTTCTTT,CASKAFRRDTEAFF
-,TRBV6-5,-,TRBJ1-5,TGTGCCAGCAGAAACAGACAGAATCAGCCCCAGCATTTT,CASRNRQNQPQHF
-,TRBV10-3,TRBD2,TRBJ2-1,TGTGCCATCAGGCATAGCGGGGGGCCAGAAAATGAGCAGTTCTTC,CAIRHSGGPENEQFF
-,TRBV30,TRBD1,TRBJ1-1,TGTGCCTGGAGACGGCGTCGGGACAGCCCTGAAGCTTTCTTT,CAWRRRRDSPEAFF
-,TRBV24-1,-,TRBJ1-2,TGTGCCACCAGTGATTACGGTAACTATGGCTACACCTTC,CATSDYGNYGYTF
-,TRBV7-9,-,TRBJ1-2,TGTGCCAGCAGCCTGACAGAGGCTGGCTACACCTTC,CASSLTEAGYTF
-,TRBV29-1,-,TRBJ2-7,TGCAGCGTTGTGAGGGACAATGGCGAGCAGTACTTC,CSVVRDNGEQYF
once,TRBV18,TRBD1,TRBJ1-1,TGTGCCAGCTCACTTGGGACAGGAGGGACTGAAGCTTTCTTT,CASSLGTGGTEAFF
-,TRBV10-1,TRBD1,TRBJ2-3,TGCGCCAGCAGTGGACAGGGAAGCACAGATACGCAGTATTTT,CASSGQGSTDTQYF
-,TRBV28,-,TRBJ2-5,TGTGCCAGCAGCCAAAATACCAGGGTCGGGGAGACCCAGTACTTC,CASSQNTRVGETQYF
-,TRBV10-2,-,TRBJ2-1,TGCGCCAGCAGTGGGCTGGACAGCCGCAAGTTCTTC,CASSGLDSRKFF
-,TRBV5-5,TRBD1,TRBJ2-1,TGTGCCAGCAGCTCACAGGGGGCCGCCTACAATGAGCAGTTCTTC,CASSSQGAAYNEQFF
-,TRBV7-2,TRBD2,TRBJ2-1,TGTGCCAGCAGCTTTCCAGCGGGGAGGGAGCAGTTCTTC,CASSFPAGREQFF
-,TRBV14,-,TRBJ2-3,TGTGCCAGCAGCCGACTAGGAAGCGCAGATACGCAGTATTTT,CASSRLGSADTQYF
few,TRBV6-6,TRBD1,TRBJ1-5,TGTGCCAGCAGCCCACAGGGGTTTCAGCCCCAGCATTTT,CASSPQGFQPQHF
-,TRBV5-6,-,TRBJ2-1,TGTGCCAGCAGCAATATTGAGGGAAGCTCCTACAATGAGCAGTTCTTC,CASSNIEGSSYNEQFF
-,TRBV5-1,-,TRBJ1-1,TGCGCCAGCACAGACCTCGGGGGCACTGAAGCTTTCTTT,CASTDLGGTEAFF
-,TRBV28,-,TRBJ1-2,TGTGCCAGCAGCCTCGACTATGGCTACACCTTC,CASSLDYGYTF
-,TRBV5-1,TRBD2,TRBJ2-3,TGCGCCAGCAGCCTGACTAGCGGGGGGCGCACAGATACGCAGTATTTT,CASSLTSGGRTDTQYF
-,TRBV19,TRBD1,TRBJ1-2,TGTGCCAGTAGTCCGTACAGGGGGGACGGCTACACCTTC,CASSPYRGDGYTF
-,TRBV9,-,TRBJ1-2,TGTGCCAGCAGCGTCGGCCAGGGGAGCGGTGGCTACACCTTC,CASSVGQGSGGYTF
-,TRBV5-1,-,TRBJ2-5,TGCGCCAGCAGCTCCTTAGAAGGGGCCCAAGAGACCCAGTACTTC,CASSSLEGAQETQYF
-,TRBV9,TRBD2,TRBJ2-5,TGTGCCAGCAGCCCAACCGGCGGGGGGGAGACCCAGTACTTC,CASSPTGGGETQYF